The 17 T cell receptor beta chains given below trace back to one sample, sequenced in a study of T cells in Graves' hyperthyroidism and ophthalmopathy. RNA transcripts provided the source from which TCR beta CDR3 regions were amplified. The primer set for the first-round RT-PCR of the TCR CDR3 was HTBI. MiXCR, applied by TCRdb to the multiplex PCR reads, yields one record per CDR3 protein. The sample yields approximately 600,000 distinct CDR3 sequences, about a sixth seen once. The sequenced sample was blood. The receptors stem from a woman aged 30 to 39 with Graves' hyperthyroidism.

This clonotype was counted many times. This chain links TRBV10-1 with TRBJ2-7, with 9 bases matching TRBD1. Germline V gene lookup returns CDR1 WNHNN and CDR2 SYGVQD (reference sequence). V shed 7 bases and J 2 bases; nucleotides not matched to a gene: 6. This CDR3 has 14 residues. This chain's CDR3 is CASNSGQGPYEQYF. CDR3 coding DNA: TGCGCCAGCAACTCGGGACAGGGCCCCTACGAGCAGTACTTC.

This clonotype was picked up many times. The DNA for the CDR3 is TGTGCCAGCAGTTTTTCGGGGGCGTACGAGCAGTACTTC. Encoded protein: CASSFSGAYEQYF. The chain links TRBV28 to TRBJ2-7; TRBD1 or TRBD2 may be the D gene (6 bases each). V lost 3 bases and J lost 4, with 10 bases in between. CDR3 length: 13 residues. Per germline, CDR1 MDHEN and CDR2 SYDVKM.

This clonotype has ten or more counts. The gene calls are TRBV28 and TRBJ2-7; D call uncertain. Trimming stripped 5 bases from V and 1 base from J, with 12 bases between. This CDR3 has 14 amino acids. CDR1 is MDHEN, CDR2 SYDVKM, per germline. The CDR3 reads CASSPPYPSYEQYF. CDR3 DNA sequence: TGTGCCAGCAGTCCACCGTATCCGTCCTACGAGCAGTACTTC.

This clonotype was picked up a small number of times. J is TRBJ1-5 and V is TRBV2; D is uncertain. CDR3 length equals 14 residues. The ends were cut back, 3 bases at V and 3 bases at J, with 9 bases in the middle. CDR1 is SNHLY, CDR2 FYNNEI, per germline. The CDR3 DNA reads as TGTGCCAGCAGTGAGTTACAGAACAATCAGCCCCAGCATTTT. The encoded protein is CASSELQNNQPQHF.

This clonotype was picked up a small number of times. The chain employs TRBV15 and TRBJ2-7, with D unresolved. V dropped 4 bases and J dropped 5 bases, with 18 bases sitting between them. CDR3 length equals 15 residues. The germline CDR1 and CDR2 sequences are LNHNV and YYDKDF (reference sequence). CDR3 sequence (DNA): TGTGCCACCAGCAAGGACCTAATTATTTCCGACGAGCAGTACTTC. Translating gives CATSKDLIISDEQYF.

CDR3 loop: CAVTTGSGNTIYF. For the CDR3, the DNA is TGTGCCGTTACCACAGGGTCTGGAAACACCATATATTTT. This chain uses TRBV10-3 with TRBJ1-3; D might be TRBD1 (6 bases). From germline, CDR1 is ENHRY and CDR2 SYGVKD. Trimming removed 11 bases at V and 1 base at J, with 12 bases between. The CDR3 sequence is 13 residues long.

On this clonotype: The CDR3 does not end in the conserved phenylalanine or tryptophan, so this is likely a read error. J is TRBJ2-7 and V is TRBV12-3 or TRBV12-4; TRBD1 agrees at 9 bases. CDR3 length: 19 residues. Trimming removed 3 bases from V and 5 bases from J; junction bases left unmatched: 20. The CDR3 bases are TGTGCCAGCAGTTTTAGCGCCCGAGTCCGCCGGGACAGGGACCACGAGCAGTACCTC. Its translation: CASSFSARVRRDRDHEQYL.

This clonotype was picked up many times. The V call is TRBV11-2, the J call TRBJ1-5, with a weak D call TRBD1 (5 bases). The CDR3 spans 14 residues. The germline V gene encodes CDR1 SGHAT and CDR2 FQNNGV. The V end lost 4 bases, the J end lost 6 bases, and 13 bases lay between the germline ends. CDR3 region: CASSSQGGRQPQHF. The CDR3 nucleotides are TGTGCCAGCAGCTCCCAGGGAGGGCGTCAGCCCCAGCATTTT.

CDR3 bases: TGTGCCACCAGCAGCAAGGTCAATGAGCAGTTCTTC. This gives the protein CATSSKVNEQFF. The rearrangement joins TRBV15 to TRBJ2-1, with D uncertain. This CDR3 has 12 amino acids. V lost 3 bases, J lost 6 bases, and 6 bases lay in between. Per germline, CDR1 LNHNV and CDR2 YYDKDF (reference sequence).

This clonotype has ten or more counts. The gene calls are TRBV18 and TRBJ2-1, with D tentatively TRBD2 (5 bases). Germline V gene data show CDR1 as KGHSH and CDR2 as LQKENI. V was shortened by 2 bases and J by 3 bases, with 11 bases between the two germline ends. The CDR3 consists of 15 residues. CDR3 sequence (DNA): TGTGCCAGCTCACCAGGGCGGAGGATCTACAATGAGCAGTTCTTC. Protein: CASSPGRRIYNEQFF.

This clonotype occurred many times. The chain employs TRBV28 and TRBJ2-7; a weak D match, TRBD1 (6 bases). The CDR3 has 12 amino acids. Germline V gene sequence: CDR1 MDHEN, CDR2 SYDVKM. Trimming removed 6 bases at V and 5 bases at J, with 11 bases between. The CDR3, as DNA: TGTGCCAGCAGATACTCAGGGGACGAGCAGTACTTC. It translates to CASRYSGDEQYF.

This sequence joins TRBV19 and TRBJ2-1, with a tentative D call TRBD2 (5 bases). The CDR3 extends over 13 amino acids. CDR1 is LNHDA, CDR2 SQIVND, per germline (reference sequence). V was shortened by 1 base and J by 14 bases, with 15 bases between the two germline ends. This chain's CDR3 is CASSIGRDYSEFF. For the CDR3, the DNA is TGTGCCAGTAGTATAGGTCGTGACTATTCTGAGTTCTTC.

Ten or more counts support this clonotype. The chain is built from TRBV12-3 or TRBV12-4 and TRBJ1-2, with 9 bases matching TRBD1. The CDR3 has 12 residues. V lost 6 bases, J lost 5 bases, and 1 base stayed unmatched. CDR3: CASRTGGYGYTF. In nucleotides, the CDR3 is TGTGCCAGCAGGACAGGGGGTTATGGCTACACCTTC.

The rearrangement links TRBV5-6 to TRBJ2-1; 10 bases fit TRBD2. In germline, CDR1 is SGHDT, CDR2 YYEEEE. V shed 3 bases, J shed 0 bases, and the junction held 9 bases outside the gene matches. This CDR3 is built from 18 residues. For the CDR3, the DNA is TGTGCCAGCAGCTGGGGCGGTGCTAGCGGGAGCTCCTACAATGAGCAGTTCTTC. It is translated as CASSWGGASGSSYNEQFF.

This sequence joins TRBV9 and TRBJ2-2; D may be TRBD1 (5 bases). Germline CDR1 is SGDLS and CDR2 is YYNGEE. The V and J ends lost 3 bases and 8 bases respectively, with 5 bases between them. The CDR3 runs 11 residues. The CDR3 protein is CASSEGGELFF. The CDR3 DNA is TGTGCCAGCAGCGAGGGGGGGGAGCTGTTTTTT.

Ten or more counts support this clonotype. The chain uses TRBV27 and TRBJ2-7; TRBD2 matches at 13 bases. Trimming took 5 bases from V and 4 from J; bases not matched to a gene: 5. Germline V gives CDR1 MNHEY, CDR2 SMNVEV (reference sequence). The CDR3 sequence is 15 residues long. As DNA, the CDR3 is TGTGCCAGCAGTGCGGGGACTAGCGGGATGTACGAGCAGTACTTC. Translating it yields CASSAGTSGMYEQYF.

Ten or more counts support this clonotype. The rearrangement links TRBV24-1 to TRBJ2-2; D is unresolved. The CDR3 runs 12 residues. Germline V gene lookup returns CDR1 KGHDR and CDR2 SFDVKD. The V gene lost 9 bases and the J gene lost 4 bases, with 8 bases spanning the gap. CDR3 sequence reads: CATGRATGELFF. In DNA form, the CDR3 reads TGTGCCACCGGACGTGCCACCGGGGAGCTGTTTTTT.